Reported below is one T cell receptor (beta chain). Its antigen is not yet known. No per-base quality is available; no much larger clone lies one base away. This sample stems from a study of T-cell reconstitution after alpha-beta-depleted transplantation in children (dated by TCRdb to about 2016). Study-level background: T-cell immune reconstitution after TCRalphabeta/CD19-depleted allogeneic hematopoietic cell transplantation in children was quantitatively tracked in the study by means of TCR repertoire profiling. Results and caveats for the whole study, not just this receptor: The high TCRbeta diversity at day 60 in some patients was ascribed to recipient T cells and intrathymic progenitors that had survived conditioning. Apparently early alphabetaT-cell count recovery about two months after transplant reportedly relied on only several hundred rapidly expanded clones derived from non-depleted graft cells. Over the following months the frequencies of hyperexpanded clones went down, and after one year T-cell counts and TCRbeta diversity were mostly credited to newly produced T cells.

Read against the paper, the sample's treatment or condition label means: allogeneic hematopoietic cell transplantation with graft depleted of TCRalphabeta T cells and CD19 B cells. The children who served as transplant recipients had been given grafts of TCRalphabeta/CD19-depleted allogeneic hematopoietic cells. To prepare the library, PCR was applied. Sequencing took place on an Illumina HiSeq 2500. To normalize quantification of the TCRbeta repertoire, the TCR libraries were built with molecular barcoding that relied on unique molecular identifiers. The raw public reads went through TCRdb reprocessing: fastp at Q25, MiXCR clone calling, in-frame beta chains kept. A single entry per CDR3 protein holds the most common genes and DNA from its merged rows. The sample has about 140,000 distinct CDR3 sequences on record, about 9% of them singletons. The ten largest clonotypes hold approximately 18% of the sample.

Reading from cysteine to phenylalanine, the CDR3 counts 12 amino acids. The DNA shown is the 36-base CDR3, in frame from base 1. V gives up 5 bases and J gives up 9 bases, and the segment between their germline ends measures 14 bases. For CDR1 and CDR2, the germline V gene lists MGHDK and SYGVNS. The source is a female patient aged 2-9 years who had a stem cell transplant for congenital amegakaryocytic thrombocytopenia, so the T cells may come from the graft donor. Sequences were derived from PBMCs, mostly from graft donor cells, sampled 180 days after TCRalphabeta/CD19-depleted stem cell transplant. The receptor chain draws on TRBV25-1 and TRBJ2-7, with a tentative D gene TRBD1 over 6 matching bases. This receptor carries the CDR3 CASSRTASRQYF. Read as DNA, the sequence is TGTGCCAGCAGTCGGACAGCATCACGGCAGTACTTC.